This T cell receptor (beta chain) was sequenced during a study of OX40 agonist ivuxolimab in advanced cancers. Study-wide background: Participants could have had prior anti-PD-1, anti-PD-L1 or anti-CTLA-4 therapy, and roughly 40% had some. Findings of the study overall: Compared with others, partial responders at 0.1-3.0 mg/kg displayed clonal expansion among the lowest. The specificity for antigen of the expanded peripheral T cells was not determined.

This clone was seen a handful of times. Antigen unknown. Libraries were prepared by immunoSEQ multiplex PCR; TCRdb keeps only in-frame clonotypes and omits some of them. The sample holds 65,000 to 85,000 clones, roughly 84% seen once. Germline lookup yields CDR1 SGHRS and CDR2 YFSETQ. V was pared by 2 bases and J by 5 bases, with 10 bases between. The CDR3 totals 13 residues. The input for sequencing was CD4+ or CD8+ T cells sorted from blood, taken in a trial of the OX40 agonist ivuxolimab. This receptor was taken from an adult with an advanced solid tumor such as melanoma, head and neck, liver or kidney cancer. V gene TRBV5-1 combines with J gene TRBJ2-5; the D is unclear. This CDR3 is CASSFGDWETQYF. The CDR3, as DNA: TGCGCCAGCAGCTTTGGAGATTGGGAGACCCAGTACTTC.